A selection of T cell receptor beta chains follows, all from one sample in a study of T-cell reconstitution after alpha-beta-depleted transplantation in children. TCRdb fed the PCR reads into MiXCR, producing one record per CDR3 protein. Of approximately 500,000 distinct CDR3 sequences listed, about 11% are singletons. The starting material was PBMCs, obtained before TCRalphabeta/CD19-depleted stem cell transplant. These receptors all stem from a child aged 2-9 years with inherited bone marrow failure, due to receive a stem cell transplant. CDR3s include the opening cysteine and the closing phenylalanine or tryptophan. D genes are given only for firm matches. Only some rows state a clone size, as once, few, many or a class for expanded clones.

d_call clone_size j_call v_call cdr3_nt cdr3_aa
TRBD2 - TRBJ2-1 TRBV12-3/TRBV12-4 TGTGCCAGCAGTCAGGGACTAGTGGGGGATGGTGAGCAGTTCTTC CASSQGLVGDGEQFF
- many TRBJ1-1 TRBV20-1 TGCAGTGCTAGACCTTACAGGGTTAAAGCTGAAGCTTTCTTT CSARPYRVKAEAFF
TRBD2 many TRBJ2-1 TRBV12-3/TRBV12-4 TGTGCCAGCAGTCCTCGTCTAACTAGCGGGAGCTGGGATGAGCAGTTCTTC CASSPRLTSGSWDEQFF
- many TRBJ2-7 TRBV20-1 TGCAGTGCCCATGACATATACGAGCAGTACTTC CSAHDIYEQYF
- many TRBJ2-3 TRBV7-2 TGTGCCAGCAGCTTAGAGTGGGGCGATACGCAGTATTTT CASSLEWGDTQYF
- few TRBJ1-4 TRBV30 TGTGCCTGGAGTGGGGGTCACAGGGCAACTAATGAAAAACTGTTTTTT CAWSGGHRATNEKLFF
- many TRBJ2-2 TRBV11-2 TGTGCCAGCAGCTTAGAAAGGTGGAGGGGGGCGAGCGGGGAGCTGTTTTTT CASSLERWRGASGELFF
- many TRBJ2-1 TRBV9 TGTGCCAGCAGCCCGGGGGTGGGAGGCTCCTACAATGAGCAGTTCTTC CASSPGVGGSYNEQFF
- many TRBJ2-2 TRBV7-9 TGTGCCAGCAGCTGGAGCGTCACGGGCACCGGGGAGCTGTTTTTT CASSWSVTGTGELFF
TRBD1 many TRBJ2-1 TRBV5-1 TGCGCCAGCAGCTTTTGGCCTGTGGGGCCGGGACAGGGGGCAAATGAGCAGTTCTTC CASSFWPVGPGQGANEQFF
TRBD1 many TRBJ2-1 TRBV5-5 TGTGCCAGCAGCTGGGAGAGGGGGCTTCCCAATGAGCAGTTCTTC CASSWERGLPNEQFF
TRBD2 many TRBJ2-1 TRBV3-1 TGTGCCAGCAGTAGCGGGAGCTCCTACAATGAGCAGTTCTTC CASSSGSSYNEQFF
- many TRBJ1-2 TRBV5-1 TGCGCCAGCAGCTTGGCTACAGGGAGTAACTATGGCTACACCTTC CASSLATGSNYGYTF
TRBD2 many TRBJ2-1 TRBV5-1 TGCGCCAGCAGCTTTACGGGAGGTCTTTTTGAGCAGTTCTTC CASSFTGGLFEQFF
- - TRBJ2-1 TRBV2 TGTGCCCGCCGGGGGACGACGGATGAGCAGTTCTTC CARRGTTDEQFF
- many TRBJ2-2 TRBV10-3 TGTGCCATCAGTGGCGTGGAGGGGGAGCTGTTTTTT CAISGVEGELFF
- many TRBJ2-5 TRBV12-3/TRBV12-4 TGTGCCAGCAGTTCTCGCGGCCAAGAGACCCAGTACTTC CASSSRGQETQYF
- few TRBJ2-1 TRBV11-2 TGTGCCAGCAGCTTAGCGGTGGACAGCTCCTACAATGAGCAGTTCTTC CASSLAVDSSYNEQFF
- many TRBJ2-7 TRBV4-3 TGCGCCAGCAGCCAAGGCCCCACCGGGACGCTCTCCTACGAGCAGTACTTC CASSQGPTGTLSYEQYF
- - TRBJ2-7 TRBV6-1 TGTGCCAGCAGGATGACGTTCTCCGAGCAGTACTTC CASRMTFSEQYF
- few TRBJ1-4 TRBV11-2 TGTGCCAGCAGCCTTGTCGGGGGCGGAACTAATGAAAAACTGTTTTTT CASSLVGGGTNEKLFF
TRBD2 many TRBJ2-1 TRBV7-2 TGTGCCAGCAGCGCCATAGCGGGTGCCCGCTGGAGTGAGCAGTTCTTC CASSAIAGARWSEQFF
- many TRBJ2-3 TRBV4-3 TGCGCCAGCAGCCAAGATTTGGGCCGAGAAGATACGCAGTATTTT CASSQDLGREDTQYF
- many TRBJ2-3 TRBV14 TGTGCCAGCAGCCGGAGATCGGGAGCCCCAGCGACAGATACGCAGTATTTT CASSRRSGAPATDTQYF
- few TRBJ2-7 TRBV5-1 TGCGCCAGCAGCCCGGACAGCCCAGCCTACGAGCAGTACTTC CASSPDSPAYEQYF
TRBD1 - TRBJ2-1 TRBV5-4 TGTGCCAGCAGCTTCGGCCCCGGGACAGGCGATGAGCAGTTCTTC CASSFGPGTGDEQFF
- many TRBJ2-7 TRBV3-1 TGTGCCAGCAGCGTATGGTCTGCCACAAGGCGGTACTTC CASSVWSATRRYF
TRBD1 - TRBJ2-7 TRBV12-3/TRBV12-4 TGTGCCAGCAGCCGAGGGACAGCTATCTACGAGCAGTACTTC CASSRGTAIYEQYF
- many TRBJ2-7 TRBV4-1 TGCGCCAGCAGCCAATACGGGGGCCCCCACGAGCAGTACTTC CASSQYGGPHEQYF
TRBD2 many TRBJ2-1 TRBV6-2/TRBV6-3 TGTGCCAGCAGTGGACTAGCGGGAGTCGTACCGGACTACAATGAGCAGTTCTTC CASSGLAGVVPDYNEQFF
- many TRBJ1-2 TRBV12-3/TRBV12-4 TGTGCCAGCAGTCGGACAGCAACCTTCTATGGCTACACCTTC CASSRTATFYGYTF
- many TRBJ1-2 TRBV27 TGTGCCAGCAGTTTATGGGGAGGAGGACAGCCCAATGGCTACACCTTC CASSLWGGGQPNGYTF
TRBD2 - TRBJ2-1 TRBV6-1 TGTGCCAGCAGGAACCCGGCCGGGACTAGCGGGAGTGTCTACAATGAGCAGTTCTTC CASRNPAGTSGSVYNEQFF
- - TRBJ2-7 TRBV18 TGTGCCAGCTCACCGTCATCGGTCTCCTACGAGCAGTACTTC CASSPSSVSYEQYF
- few TRBJ2-2 TRBV27 TGTGCCAGCGGTTACAGGATATACACCGGGGAGCTGTTTTTT CASGYRIYTGELFF